The 26 T cell receptor beta chains reported below all come from one sample, sequenced in a study of CD8+CD57+ T cells in acquired aplastic anemia. Sequencing was done on patients that had shown CD8+CD57+ cell expansion by flow cytometry. The study profiled TCR beta VDJ and CDR3 using genomic DNA as template. Each CDR3 protein gets one entry after TCRdb re-called the reads with MiXCR. The table includes roughly 120,000 distinct CDR3 sequences, 55% to 70% detected once. Source material: sorted CD4+, CD8+, or CD8+CD57+ T cells (not recorded which) from PBMCs. These receptors were collected from a human donor with aplastic anemia.

The rearrangement joins TRBV10-1 to TRBJ1-6; no clear D. V lost 7 bases, J lost 0 bases, and 7 bases lay in between. Germline-derived CDR1 and CDR2 are WNHNN and SYGVQD (reference sequence). The CDR3 totals 14 residues. CDR3: CASKYLSYNSPLHF. The CDR3 coding sequence is TGCGCCAGCAAATACCTCTCCTATAATTCACCCCTCCACTTT.

This chain links TRBV20-1 with TRBJ2-7; 7 positions match TRBD1. Trimming took 7 bases from V and 2 from J; bases not matched to a gene: 5. Per the germline V gene, CDR1 is DFQATT and CDR2 is SNEGSKA (reference sequence). The CDR3 totals 12 residues. In DNA form, the CDR3 reads TGCAGTGTAGAGCAGGGGGCCTACGAGCAGTACTTC. It codes for CSVEQGAYEQYF.

Comments on this clonotype: Compared with germline, one end of the junction differs, possibly owing to a read error. This sequence joins TRBV2 and TRBJ2-1; D is perhaps TRBD2 (7 bases). This CDR3 spans 15 amino acids. CDR1 is SNHLY and CDR2 is FYNNEI in the germline V gene. CDR3 region: CASSGGGGSYSEQFF. CDR3 sequence (DNA): TGTGCCAGCAGTGGGGGCGGGGGCTCCTACAGTGAGCAGTTCTTC. The full variable domain, completed using reference TRBV2 and TRBJ2-1, is EPEVTQTPSHQVTQMGQEVILRCVPISNHLYFYWYRQILGQKVEFLVSFYNNEISEKSEIFDDQFSVERPDGSNFTLKIRSTKLEDSAMYFCASSGGGGSYSEQFFGPGTRLTVL.

The chain has TRBV19 and TRBJ1-3; 11 nucleotides align to TRBD1. This CDR3 has 16 residues. Germline CDR1 is LNHDA and CDR2 is SQIVND (reference sequence). With 9 bases clipped from V and 0 bases from J, the junction kept 7 bases outside the gene matches. The CDR3 region has the DNA TGTGCCAGCCTCCGGGACAGGGGGTTCTCTGGAAACACCATATATTTT. Its translation is CASLRDRGFSGNTIYF. Looking up the rest from reference TRBV19 and TRBJ1-3 gives the full variable domain: DGGITQSPKYLFRKEGQNVTLSCEQNLNHDAMYWYRQDPGQGLRLIYYSQIVNDFQKGDIAEGYSVSREKKESFPLTVTSAQKNPTAFYLCASLRDRGFSGNTIYFGEGSWLTVV.

This clonotype was recorded a few times. The CDR3 sequence: CATSERLVVHTQYF. For the CDR3, the DNA is TGTGCCACCAGTGAACGACTAGTTGTGCATACGCAGTATTTT. The V and J genes are TRBV24-1 and TRBJ2-3; a weak D match, TRBD2 (6 bases). This CDR3 region has 14 residues. In germline, CDR1 is KGHDR, CDR2 SFDVKD. Trimming took 4 bases from V and 7 from J, leaving 14 bases between them.

CDR3 sequence reads: CATSLAGGYNEQFF. The CDR3, as DNA: TGTGCCACCAGTCTAGCGGGGGGTTACAATGAGCAGTTCTTC. The chain carries TRBV24-1 and TRBJ2-1, with 11 bases fitting TRBD2. The J segment lost 4 bases and the V segment lost 6 bases, leaving 1 base of the junction unmatched. Germline values: CDR1 KGHDR, CDR2 SFDVKD. The CDR3 covers 14 residues.

V and J are TRBV24-1 and TRBJ1-1; D is uncertain. The CDR3 is 12 residues long. Trimming cost V 3 bases and J 1 base, with 2 bases left between them. Germline V lookup: CDR1 KGHDR, CDR2 SFDVKD. The CDR3 region is CATSDGNTEAFF. CDR3 DNA sequence: TGTGCCACCAGTGATGGGAACACTGAAGCTTTCTTT.

V usage is TRBV4-1 and J usage is TRBJ1-4; D call uncertain. The germline V gene has CDR1 MGHRA and CDR2 YSYEKL. This CDR3 has 16 amino acids. The V end was cut by 0 bases, the J end by 5 bases, with 13 bases between. CDR3 protein: CASSQEISRKNEKLFF. DNA for the CDR3: TGCGCCAGCAGCCAAGAAATTTCACGGAAGAATGAAAAACTGTTTTTT.

This chain links TRBV15 with TRBJ1-1, with 9 bases aligning to TRBD1. CDR3 length equals 16 residues. CDR1 is LNHNV, CDR2 YYDKDF, per germline (reference sequence). J gave up 5 bases and V 8 bases, and 15 bases lay outside the gene matches. In DNA form, the CDR3 reads TGTGCCACCGGATCCACGCAGACAGGGGGGAGGACTGAAGCTTTCTTT. Protein sequence: CATGSTQTGGRTEAFF.

CDR3: CASSYRQGSNQPQHF. As DNA, the CDR3 is TGTGCCAGCAGTTACCGGCAGGGTAGCAATCAGCCCCAGCATTTT. The J gene is TRBJ1-5, the V gene TRBV6-5; TRBD1 might be the D (5 bases). Germline-derived CDR1 and CDR2 are MNHEY and SVGAGI. The CDR3 has 15 residues. V was clipped by 2 bases and J by 0 bases, with 8 bases between them.

The rearrangement joins TRBV25-1 to TRBJ1-1; D is uncertain. CDR1 is MGHDK, CDR2 SYGVNS, per germline. The V gene lost 4 bases and the J gene lost 4 bases, with 4 bases spanning the gap. This CDR3 has 11 residues. The CDR3 spells CASSAITEAFF. CDR3 in DNA: TGTGCCAGCAGTGCCATCACTGAAGCTTTCTTT.

This clonotype was observed many times. The chain joins TRBV7-9 to TRBJ1-1; D is undetermined. V was pared by 6 bases and J by 1 base, with 12 bases between. Germline CDR1 and CDR2: SEHNR and FQNEAQ (reference sequence). The CDR3 spans 14 residues. The CDR3, as DNA: TGTGCCAGCAGTTACGGACGGGCGAACACTGAAGCTTTCTTT. The encoded protein is CASSYGRANTEAFF.

A remark on this clonotype: A read error may produce the germline difference seen at one junction end. The rearrangement uses TRBV10-3 and TRBJ1-5; 7 bases agree with TRBD1. The CDR3 has 16 residues. Germline V gene sequence: CDR1 ENHRY, CDR2 SYGVKD. The CDR3 coding sequence is TGTGCCATCAAAGACAAGTGGGGACAGAGCAGTCAGCCCCAGCATTTT. The encoded protein is CAIKDKWGQSSQPQHF.

The CDR3 nucleotides read TGTGCCAGCAGTGACGGGGGGTACATCACATATTTT. Its translation is CASSDGGYITYF. The V gene is TRBV2, the J gene TRBJ1-3, with a possible D match to TRBD1 (5 bases). The germline V gene encodes CDR1 SNHLY and CDR2 FYNNEI. The CDR3 totals 12 residues. Trimming pared 3 bases from V and 15 bases from J, leaving 15 bases between.

Many counts were recorded for this clonotype. The chain links TRBV7-9 to TRBJ2-1; 11 bases are a match to TRBD2. The CDR3 spans 15 residues. The trim removed 7 bases at V and 15 bases at J, leaving 17 bases unmatched. Per the germline V gene, CDR1 is SEHNR and CDR2 is FQNEAQ (reference sequence). The CDR3 nucleotides read TGTGCCAGCACCCTGCCGGGACTAGCGGTCAACCAGGGGTTCTTC. This sequence encodes CASTLPGLAVNQGFF.

A word on this clonotype: A much more abundant neighbour one base away suggests this may be a read error. V usage is TRBV6-2 or TRBV6-3 and J usage is TRBJ1-2; D is ambiguous. The CDR3 is 13 amino acids. Germline assignment: CDR1 MNHEY and CDR2 SVGEGT. DNA for the CDR3: TGTGCCAGCGGTTACCCGGGGTTCGATGGCTACACCTTC. Protein: CASGYPGFDGYTF.

This clonotype was counted a single time. The genes are TRBV12-5 and TRBJ2-7, with D perhaps matching TRBD2 (5 bases). V lost 3 bases and J lost 1, with 7 bases in between. The CDR3 loop spans 13 amino acids. CDR1 is LGHNT and CDR2 is FRNRAP in the germline V gene. The CDR3 DNA reads TGTGCTAGTGGTTTTGGGAGTTCCTACGAGCAGTACTTC. Translation: CASGFGSSYEQYF.

The J gene is TRBJ2-5, the V gene TRBV12-5; D is uncertain. The germline V and J ends were trimmed by 1 base and 0 bases, with 6 bases remaining between them. There are 14 residues in the CDR3. The germline V gene has CDR1 LGHNT and CDR2 FRNRAP. The CDR3 region is CASGLARNQETQYF. The CDR3 nucleotides read TGTGCTAGTGGTTTGGCCAGAAACCAAGAGACCCAGTACTTC.

The chain couples TRBV7-3 to TRBJ1-6, with no clear D. Germline CDR1 and CDR2: SGHTA and FQGTGA. The CDR3 covers 13 residues. V lost 0 bases and J lost 6, with 3 bases in between. The CDR3 region has the DNA TGTGCCAGCAGCTTAACCGTTAATTCACCCCTCCACTTT. Amino acids: CASSLTVNSPLHF.

This clonotype was counted ten times or more. The J gene is TRBJ2-7, the V gene TRBV5-1, with D perhaps TRBD1 (6 bases). CDR1 and CDR2 (germline): SGHRS, YFSETQ. The CDR3 spans 15 residues. Trimming left V 0 bases short and J 1 base short, with 11 bases between. Here the CDR3 DNA reads TGCGCCAGCAGCTTGGAACAGGGCATATCCTACGAGCAGTACTTC. Its protein is CASSLEQGISYEQYF.

This sequence joins TRBV2 and TRBJ2-7; 10 bases align to TRBD2. CDR3 length: 13 residues. The junction had 5 bases not matched to a gene; V was cut back by 6 bases and J by 6 bases. CDR1 and CDR2 from the germline V gene are SNHLY and FYNNEI. The CDR3 sequence is CASRNIAGGEQYF. CDR3 sequence (DNA): TGTGCCAGCAGGAATATAGCGGGAGGCGAGCAGTACTTC.

This clonotype was counted only a few times. The chain is built from TRBV10-3 and TRBJ2-7, with D tentatively TRBD2 (6 bases). Per germline, CDR1 ENHRY and CDR2 SYGVKD. V was shortened by 6 bases and J by 2 bases, with 17 bases between the two germline ends. The CDR3 spans 15 residues. The CDR3 protein is CAISERAGRPYEQYF. In DNA, the CDR3 is TGTGCCATCAGCGAGAGGGCGGGACGGCCCTACGAGCAGTACTTC.

J is TRBJ1-2 and V is TRBV7-9; the D is unclear. V was cut by 1 base and J by 3 bases, with 3 bases left in between. From germline, CDR1 is SEHNR and CDR2 FQNEAQ (reference sequence). CDR3 length: 12 amino acids. CDR3 bases: TGTGCCAGCAGCTTAGTAGACTATGGCTACACCTTC. This gives the protein CASSLVDYGYTF. The whole variable domain, filled in from reference TRBV7-9 and TRBJ1-2, reads DTGVSQNPRHKITKRGQNVTFRCDPISEHNRLYWYRQTLGQGPEFLTYFQNEAQLEKSRLLSDRFSAERPKGSFSTLEIQRTEQGDSAMYLCASSLVDYGYTFGSGTRLTVV.

This clonotype was counted many times. The rearrangement uses TRBV5-1 and TRBJ2-1, with D unclear. This CDR3 region has 12 residues. Germline V gene sequence: CDR1 SGHRS, CDR2 YFSETQ. With 6 bases removed from V and 8 bases from J, the gap between germline ends came to 12 bases. Here the CDR3 reads CASNLYDDEQFF. The DNA of the CDR3 is TGCGCCAGCAACCTCTATGATGATGAGCAGTTCTTC.

V is TRBV9 and J is TRBJ1-2; no firm D call. The V end lost 5 bases, the J end lost 6 bases, and 11 bases lay between the germline ends. The V gene's germline CDR1 is SGDLS and CDR2 YYNGEE. The CDR3 spans 12 residues. The CDR3 nucleotides read TGTGCCAGCAGGCTTCCAGGACATGGCTACACCTTC. This sequence encodes CASRLPGHGYTF.

The rearrangement links TRBV2 to TRBJ2-6; D gene unclear. The CDR3 runs to 15 residues. CDR1 is SNHLY, CDR2 FYNNEI, per germline. The ends were cut back, 5 bases at V and 0 bases at J, with 8 bases in the middle. The DNA of the CDR3 is TGTGCCAGCAGTAAAGAGCCCTCTGGGGCCAACGTCCTGACTTTC. Its protein product is CASSKEPSGANVLTF.